The next 18 T cell receptor beta chains were all read from a single sample in a study of T cell responses to AZD1222 COVID-19 vaccine. Clones were sequenced by immunoSEQ multiplex PCR, and TCRdb holds only the in-frame ones, with some missing. Found here are tens of thousands of clones, 70% to 90% of them singletons; the top ten hold over 25%. The sequencing used peripheral blood, collected 28 days after the second AZD1222 dose. These receptors originate from an adult who received the AZD1222 COVID-19 vaccine.

The chain joins TRBV30 to TRBJ1-2; tentative D call: TRBD1 (5 bases). The V gene lost 2 bases and the J gene lost 6 bases, with 10 bases spanning the gap. CDR1 GTSNPN and CDR2 SVGIG come from the germline V gene (reference sequence). The CDR3 sequence is 12 residues long. CDR3 coding DNA: TGTGCCTGGAGTCAACAAGGGGATGGCTACACCTTC. It yields the protein CAWSQQGDGYTF.

The rearrangement joins TRBV12-5 to TRBJ1-2; a weak D match, TRBD1 (5 bases). CDR1 is LGHNT, CDR2 FRNRAP, per germline. Trimming stripped 2 bases from V and 4 bases from J, with 5 bases between. This CDR3 is built from 12 residues. CDR3 amino acids: CASGLRGYGYTF. CDR3 coding DNA: TGTGCTAGTGGTTTGAGGGGCTATGGCTACACCTTC.

This clone occurred once. The J gene is TRBJ1-5, the V gene TRBV3-1 (or the pseudogene TRBV3-2), with TRBD1 as a possible D gene (5 bases). V dropped 5 bases and J dropped 6 bases, with 17 bases sitting between them. From germline, CDR1 is LGHDT and CDR2 YNNKEL (reference sequence). The CDR3 covers 15 residues. The CDR3 sequence: CASSLNRSLGQPQHF. The DNA of the CDR3 is TGTGCCAGCAGCTTAAACAGGAGCCTGGGTCAGCCCCAGCATTTT.

J is TRBJ1-5 and V is TRBV7-9; D unresolved. Trimming removed 3 bases at V and 0 bases at J, with 6 bases between. The length of the CDR3 is 14 residues. Germline V CDR1 and CDR2: SEHNR, FQNEAQ (reference sequence). As DNA, the CDR3 is TGTGCCAGCAGCTTGCAAGATAGCAATCAGCCCCAGCATTTT. Protein product: CASSLQDSNQPQHF.

The gene calls are TRBV6-5 and TRBJ2-7; tentatively, D is TRBD2 (6 bases). There are 13 residues in the CDR3. Germline V gene lookup returns CDR1 MNHEY and CDR2 SVGAGI. V was shortened by 6 bases and J by 6 bases, with 15 bases between the two germline ends. CDR3: CASSSGLPSEQYF. DNA for the CDR3: TGTGCCAGCAGCTCAGGACTACCGAGCGAGCAGTACTTC.

This clone was recorded a few times. The rearrangement uses TRBV28 and TRBJ1-4, with D perhaps TRBD1 (5 bases). This CDR3 region has 15 residues. From germline, CDR1 is MDHEN and CDR2 SYDVKM. Trimming removed 6 bases at V and 4 bases at J, with 15 bases between. For the CDR3, the DNA is TGTGCCAGCAGCCGGCTGGACATATTTAATGAAAAACTGTTTTTT. It encodes CASSRLDIFNEKLFF.

There are a few counts of this clone. The chain is built from TRBV18 and TRBJ2-5; 7 positions match TRBD2. This CDR3 is 18 amino acids long. J gave up 2 bases and V 6 bases, and 18 bases lay outside the gene matches. The germline CDR1 and CDR2 sequences are KGHSH and LQKENI. Here the CDR3 reads CASSRDLGAGVPQETQYF. As DNA, the CDR3 is TGTGCCAGCTCTCGGGACCTTGGGGCGGGAGTACCGCAAGAGACCCAGTACTTC.

This clone appeared a few times. The V gene is TRBV29-1, the J gene TRBJ2-5; 8 bases map to TRBD2. Trimming cost V 6 bases and J 5 bases; bases outside gene matches: 14. The CDR3 length is 15 residues. Germline assignment: CDR1 SQVTM and CDR2 ANQGSEA. The CDR3 loop reads CSVRGGILDVETQYF. CDR3 nucleotides: TGCAGCGTCCGGGGGGGGATACTAGACGTCGAGACCCAGTACTTC.

The chain employs TRBV5-1 and TRBJ2-7; 10 nucleotides agree with TRBD2. Germline lookup yields CDR1 SGHRS and CDR2 YFSETQ. J gave up 5 bases and V 4 bases, and 6 bases lay outside the gene matches. The CDR3 has 14 residues. The CDR3, as DNA: TGCGCCAGCAGCACGAGCGGGAGGGGGGACGAGCAGTACTTC. Residues: CASSTSGRGDEQYF. Supplemented by reference TRBV5-1 and TRBJ2-7, the full variable domain reads KAGVTQTPRYLIKTRGQQVTLSCSPISGHRSVSWYQQTPGQGLQFLFEYFSETQRNKGNFPGRFSGRQFSNSRSEMNVSTLELGDSALYLCASSTSGRGDEQYFGPGTRLTVT.

This clone was observed a few times. The chain combines TRBV9 with TRBJ1-1; D remains unclear. The CDR3 consists of 15 residues. Trimming pared 0 bases from V and 0 bases from J, leaving 9 bases between. The germline V gene encodes CDR1 SGDLS and CDR2 YYNGEE. The CDR3 loop reads CASSVGRAMNTEAFF. DNA for the CDR3: TGTGCCAGCAGCGTAGGGAGGGCGATGAACACTGAAGCTTTCTTT.

The chain has TRBV5-4 and TRBJ2-2; D is perhaps TRBD2 (5 bases). This CDR3 contains 15 residues. Per the germline V gene, CDR1 is SGHNT and CDR2 is YYREEE (reference sequence). Trimming cost V 2 bases and J 7 bases, with 15 bases left between them. The CDR3 is CASSFGGRTGGELFF. CDR3 coding DNA: TGTGCCAGCAGCTTTGGTGGGAGAACCGGCGGGGAGCTGTTTTTT.

V and J are TRBV7-9 and TRBJ1-2; TRBD1 might be the D (6 bases). The germline V gene has CDR1 SEHNR and CDR2 FQNEAQ (reference sequence). V lost 2 bases and J 4 bases, leaving 17 bases between the germline ends. The CDR3 contains 16 residues. CDR3 loop: CASSLPKGGTSYGYTF. The CDR3 nucleotides are TGTGCCAGCAGCTTACCTAAGGGGGGTACGAGCTATGGCTACACCTTC. The full variable domain, its missing parts supplied by reference TRBV7-9 and TRBJ1-2, is DTGVSQNPRHKITKRGQNVTFRCDPISEHNRLYWYRQTLGQGPEFLTYFQNEAQLEKSRLLSDRFSAERPKGSFSTLEIQRTEQGDSAMYLCASSLPKGGTSYGYTFGSGTRLTVV.

As to this clone: This same CDR3 is encoded by further DNA sequences in the sample. The chain joins TRBV18 to TRBJ2-2; no reliable D call. The V gene lost 3 bases and the J gene lost 0 bases, with 5 bases spanning the gap. The germline CDR1 and CDR2 sequences are KGHSH and LQKENI. The length of the CDR3 is 14 residues. The CDR3 region is CASSPSTNTGELFF. In nucleotides, the CDR3 is TGTGCCAGCTCACCCAGTACGAACACCGGGGAGCTGTTTTTT.

With respect to this clone: In the same sample, other DNA sequences code for this CDR3. The CDR3 spells CASSRGQSSGNTIYF. CDR3 sequence (DNA): TGTGCCAGCAGTAGAGGACAGAGCTCTGGAAACACCATATATTTT. The chain recombines TRBV6-5 with TRBJ1-3; tentative D call: TRBD1 (6 bases). Looked up from germline, CDR1 is MNHEY and CDR2 is SVGAGI. This CDR3 is 15 amino acids long. V lost 5 bases, J lost 0 bases, and 11 bases lay in between.

The chain links TRBV2 to TRBJ1-6, with a weak D call TRBD1 (5 bases). V lost 6 bases, J lost 6 bases, and 9 bases lay in between. The CDR3 is 13 amino acids. The germline gives CDR1 SNHLY, CDR2 FYNNEI. DNA of the CDR3: TGTGCCAGCAGGGGGGTCTTTAATTCACCCCTCCACTTT. This translates into CASRGVFNSPLHF. The full variable domain, in which reference TRBV2 and TRBJ1-6 provide the parts outside the CDR3, is EPEVTQTPSHQVTQMGQEVILRCVPISNHLYFYWYRQILGQKVEFLVSFYNNEISEKSEIFDDQFSVERPDGSNFTLKIRSTKLEDSAMYFCASRGVFNSPLHFGNGTRLTVT.

The chain employs TRBV29-1 and TRBJ2-7; TRBD2 might be the D (5 bases). V lost 8 bases to trimming and J lost 5 bases, with 16 bases between them. The CDR3 covers 12 residues. The germline V gene has CDR1 SQVTM and CDR2 ANQGSEA. CDR3 nucleotides: TGCAGCCCCCATAGATTGGAGGACGAGCAGTACTTC. It translates to CSPHRLEDEQYF.

The rearrangement uses TRBV15 and TRBJ1-2, with D maybe TRBD1 (6 bases). CDR1 is LNHNV, CDR2 YYDKDF, per germline (reference sequence). The CDR3 covers 14 residues. Between the trimmed V and J ends, which lost 5 bases and 5 bases, there was a span of 15 bases. The CDR3 here is CATSGLQGVYGYTF. As DNA, the CDR3 is TGTGCCACCAGCGGCTTACAGGGCGTGTATGGCTACACCTTC.

This clone was picked up a small number of times. DNA of the CDR3: TGTGCCAGCAGTTACGGGACAGGCTCCGGCAATCAGCCCCAGCATTTT. It codes for CASSYGTGSGNQPQHF. The V gene is TRBV6-2 or TRBV6-3, the J gene TRBJ1-5; TRBD1 matches 8 bases. The germline V gene encodes CDR1 MNHEY and CDR2 SVGEGT. The length of the CDR3 is 16 residues. V shed 2 bases and J 2 bases; nucleotides not matched to a gene: 5.